These T cell receptor beta chains were read from a single sample in a study of blood T cell repertoires in COVID-19. Measured with immunoSEQ multiplex PCR; TCRdb has only the in-frame clones, and not every one. The data hold about 440,000 clones, with more than 85% observed a single time. The sample consisted of peripheral blood. The source of these receptors is a woman in her twenties or thirties with acute or convalescent COVID-19. The CDR3 runs from the conserved cysteine through the conserved F or W. The D gene is left open where the match is weak. Not all rows give a size; the values are once, few, many and, for expanded clones, a class.

>NA|TRBJ2-3|NA|TRBV6-1
CASSEAVVGWTRMDSDTQYF
TGTGCCAGCAGTGAAGCGGTGGTTGGGTGGACAAGAATGGATTCGGATACGCAGTATTTT
>TRBD2|TRBJ2-3|NA|TRBV5-4
CASSATSGGAGTQYF
TGTGCCAGCAGCGCCACTAGCGGGGGGGCCGGTACGCAGTATTTT
>TRBD1|TRBJ1-3|NA|TRBV4-2
CASSQDNIRGTGNTIYF
TGTGCCAGCAGCCAAGATAATATCAGGGGGACTGGAAACACCATATATTTT
>TRBD2|TRBJ2-7|few|TRBV6-5
CAISLHRGGEYEQYF
TGTGCCATCTCCCTACATCGCGGGGGAGAATACGAGCAGTACTTC
>TRBD1|TRBJ2-1|NA|TRBV27
CASSLDRSYNEQFF
TGTGCCAGCAGTTTGGACAGGTCCTACAATGAGCAGTTCTTC
>NA|TRBJ1-5|NA|TRBV28
CASSLSSLGNQPQHF
TGTGCCAGCAGTTTAAGCAGTCTAGGCAATCAGCCCCAGCATTTT
>NA|TRBJ1-1|NA|TRBV11-2
CASSLQVTEAFF
TGTGCCAGCAGCTTACAGGTCACTGAAGCTTTCTTT
>NA|TRBJ2-2|NA|TRBV3-1/TRBV3-2
CASSESGSPGGGELFF
TGTGCCAGCAGCGAGAGTGGGTCTCCCGGCGGCGGGGAGCTGTTTTTT
>TRBD1|TRBJ1-2|NA|TRBV25-1
CASSDSMTGFFYGYTF
TGTGCCAGCAGTGACTCCATGACAGGGTTTTTTTATGGCTACACCTTC
>TRBD2|TRBJ2-1|NA|TRBV28
CASSPARRGGDNEQFF
TGTGCCAGCAGCCCCGCCAGACGGGGGGGGGACAATGAGCAGTTCTTC
>NA|TRBJ1-1|NA|TRBV12-1
CASSSQGAGANTEAFF
TGTGCCAGCAGCTCACAGGGGGCAGGGGCGAACACTGAAGCTTTCTTT
>NA|TRBJ1-2|NA|TRBV19
CASRNRVGNGYTF
TGTGCCAGTAGAAACAGGGTAGGGAATGGCTACACCTTC
>TRBD2|TRBJ2-3|NA|TRBV5-4
CASSPRGGVSTDTQYF
TGTGCCAGCAGCCCGCGGGGGGGGGTTAGCACAGATACGCAGTATTTT
>TRBD2|TRBJ2-7|NA|TRBV30
CACLEGLGTYEQYF
TGTGCCTGTCTCGAGGGACTAGGTACCTACGAGCAGTACTTC
>TRBD1|TRBJ1-5|NA|TRBV12-5
CASGLTYRGEEGNQPQHF
TGTGCTAGTGGTTTGACATACAGGGGGGAGGAGGGCAATCAGCCCCAGCATTTT
>TRBD1|TRBJ2-7|once|TRBV5-4
CASSPGQSSYEQYF
TGTGCCAGCAGCCCGGGACAGAGCTCCTACGAGCAGTACTTC
>NA|TRBJ2-2|NA|TRBV5-1
CASSLEGGAGELFF
TGCGCCAGCAGCTTGGAAGGGGGAGCCGGGGAGCTGTTTTTT
>TRBD1|TRBJ2-2|NA|TRBV7-9
CASSFTGTGVGELFF
TGTGCCAGCAGCTTTACCGGGACAGGGGTCGGGGAGCTGTTTTTT
>TRBD1|TRBJ1-2|once|TRBV3-1/TRBV3-2
CASSQPGQGGGYTF
TGTGCCAGCAGCCAGCCAGGACAGGGCGGGGGCTACACCTTC
>NA|TRBJ2-3|NA|TRBV5-1
CASSFSYPPDTQYF
TGCGCCAGCAGCTTTAGTTATCCCCCAGATACGCAGTATTTT
>NA|TRBJ2-4|once|TRBV27
CASRDSIAKNIQYF
TGTGCCAGCAGGGACTCAATAGCCAAAAACATTCAGTACTTC
>TRBD1|TRBJ1-6|NA|TRBV30
CAWRGTVYSPLHF
TGTGCCTGGAGAGGGACAGTGTATTCACCCCTCCACTTT
>NA|TRBJ1-5|many|TRBV15
CATSRDPDQPQHF
TGTGCCACCAGCAGAGATCCGGATCAGCCCCAGCATTTT
>NA|TRBJ2-1|NA|TRBV20-1
CSASTWGPDEQFF
TGCAGTGCTAGTACGTGGGGGCCGGATGAGCAGTTCTTC
>NA|TRBJ1-3|few|TRBV7-2
CASSTSVIAGNTIYF
TGTGCCAGCAGCACGAGTGTAATAGCTGGAAACACCATATATTTT
>TRBD1|TRBJ2-5|NA|TRBV5-8
CASIKEGGLQETQYF
TGTGCCAGCATCAAAGAAGGGGGCTTGCAGGAGACCCAGTACTTC
>TRBD1|TRBJ2-7|NA|TRBV7-9
CASSDRGVTYEQYF
TGTGCCAGCAGTGACAGGGGAGTTACCTACGAGCAGTACTTC
>NA|TRBJ2-1|NA|TRBV2
CASSVVQNEQFF
TGTGCCAGCAGTGTGGTTCAGAATGAGCAGTTCTTC
>TRBD1|TRBJ1-1|NA|TRBV29-1
CSGAGQGGAEAFF
TGCAGCGGGGCGGGACAGGGTGGCGCTGAAGCTTTCTTT
>TRBD1|TRBJ1-3|NA|TRBV15
CATSRGRQGYPLAGNTIYF
TGTGCCACCAGCAGAGGAAGACAGGGGTATCCTCTTGCTGGAAACACCATATATTTT
>NA|TRBJ1-4|NA|TRBV4-1
CASSQDTSLRYEKLFF
TGCGCCAGCAGCCAAGATACTTCCCTCCGCTATGAAAAACTGTTTTTT